These T cell receptor beta chains were read from a single sample in a study of T-cell reconstitution after alpha-beta-depleted transplantation in children. One entry per CDR3 protein results from TCRdb running MiXCR on the PCR reads. There are almost 250,000 distinct CDR3 sequences in the sample; under 30% occur only once, and 2.6% lies in the top ten. The sequences come from PBMCs, collected before TCRalphabeta/CD19-depleted stem cell transplant. Source of these receptors: a girl aged 2-10 years with Fanconi anemia, due to receive a stem cell transplant. Each CDR3 is given with its conserved first and last residue. A D gene is named only where the DNA matches it firmly. A row's size may be missing; if present it is once, few, many or a size class.

d_gene: TRBD1
j_gene: TRBJ2-7
len: 15
abundance: many
v_gene: TRBV28
CDR3nt: TGTGCCAGCAGTCACACCGGGACAGGGGTCCCCGAGCAGTACTTC
CDR3aa: CASSHTGTGVPEQYF

d_gene: .
j_gene: TRBJ2-1
len: 15
abundance: .
v_gene: TRBV27
CDR3nt: TGTGCCAGCAGTTTATTACAGACAGATTACAATGAGCAGTTCTTC
CDR3aa: CASSLLQTDYNEQFF

d_gene: TRBD1
j_gene: TRBJ2-7
len: 16
abundance: many
v_gene: TRBV25-1
CDR3nt: TGTGCCAGCAGTGATACAACCGACAGGGTGGGGTACGAGCAGTACTTC
CDR3aa: CASSDTTDRVGYEQYF

d_gene: TRBD2
j_gene: TRBJ2-1
len: 18
abundance: once
v_gene: TRBV5-1
CDR3nt: TGCGCCAGCAGCTCCGTGGCTATTAGCGGGAGCTCCTACAATGAGCAGTTCTTC
CDR3aa: CASSSVAISGSSYNEQFF

d_gene: TRBD2
j_gene: TRBJ2-5
len: 16
abundance: many
v_gene: TRBV4-1
CDR3nt: TGCGCCAGCAGCCTTGCTGCACTAGCGGGAGGAGAGACCCAGTACTTC
CDR3aa: CASSLAALAGGETQYF

d_gene: TRBD1
j_gene: TRBJ2-1
len: 12
abundance: few
v_gene: TRBV6-6
CDR3nt: TGTGCCAGCAGTTACCTCCGGGACAGAGAGTTCTTC
CDR3aa: CASSYLRDREFF

d_gene: TRBD2
j_gene: TRBJ2-5
len: 17
abundance: .
v_gene: TRBV6-5
CDR3nt: TGTGCCAGCAGTTACTACGGGGGACTAGCGGGAAGGGAGACCCAGTACTTC
CDR3aa: CASSYYGGLAGRETQYF

d_gene: .
j_gene: TRBJ1-2
len: 14
abundance: .
v_gene: TRBV24-1
CDR3nt: TGTGCCACCAGTAACGAGGGAGCATACTATGGCTACACCTTC
CDR3aa: CATSNEGAYYGYTF

d_gene: TRBD1
j_gene: TRBJ2-2
len: 16
abundance: many
v_gene: TRBV24-1
CDR3nt: TGTGCCACCAGTGAGTGGGGACAGGCCTCCACCGGGGAGCTGTTTTTT
CDR3aa: CATSEWGQASTGELFF

d_gene: .
j_gene: TRBJ2-5
len: 14
abundance: many
v_gene: TRBV29-1
CDR3nt: TGCAGCGTTGCAGGGGACAGTGGAGGGGAGACCCAGTACTTC
CDR3aa: CSVAGDSGGETQYF

d_gene: .
j_gene: TRBJ2-3
len: 12
abundance: many
v_gene: TRBV20-1
CDR3nt: TGCAGTGCTATTAAGTTGCCAGATACGCAGTATTTT
CDR3aa: CSAIKLPDTQYF

d_gene: TRBD2
j_gene: TRBJ2-6
len: 17
abundance: .
v_gene: TRBV29-1
CDR3nt: TGCAGCGTGGGACTAGCGACTCTTGGTTCTGGGGCCAACGTCCTGAGTTTC
CDR3aa: CSVGLATLGSGANVLSF

d_gene: .
j_gene: TRBJ2-7
len: 13
abundance: few
v_gene: TRBV5-6
CDR3nt: TGTGCCAGCAGCCGGGACCCAGCCTACGAGCAGTACTTC
CDR3aa: CASSRDPAYEQYF

d_gene: .
j_gene: TRBJ2-3
len: 11
abundance: many
v_gene: TRBV29-1
CDR3nt: TGCAGCGTTGAACAGACAGATACGCAGTATTTT
CDR3aa: CSVEQTDTQYF

d_gene: TRBD1
j_gene: TRBJ2-2
len: 16
abundance: many
v_gene: TRBV20-1
CDR3nt: TGCAGTGCTAGAAACTGGGACAGGGGGCGAACCGGGGAGCTGTTTTTT
CDR3aa: CSARNWDRGRTGELFF

d_gene: .
j_gene: TRBJ1-4
len: 14
abundance: .
v_gene: TRBV20-1
CDR3nt: TGCAGTGCGCCATCAGGGACATGGGATGAAAAACTGTTTTTT
CDR3aa: CSAPSGTWDEKLFF

d_gene: .
j_gene: TRBJ2-4
len: 14
abundance: many
v_gene: TRBV29-1
CDR3nt: TGCAGCGTTGCTATTTTTAGGGGCAAAAACATTCAGTACTTC
CDR3aa: CSVAIFRGKNIQYF

d_gene: TRBD1
j_gene: TRBJ2-7
len: 14
abundance: .
v_gene: TRBV20-1
CDR3nt: TGCAGTGCTAGCGCCCAGGACAGGGGTTCCGAGCAGTACTTC
CDR3aa: CSASAQDRGSEQYF

d_gene: TRBD2
j_gene: TRBJ2-7
len: 15
abundance: many
v_gene: TRBV7-2
CDR3nt: TGTGCCAGCAGCTTTCCCGGGACTACCTTCTACGAGCAGTACTTC
CDR3aa: CASSFPGTTFYEQYF

d_gene: TRBD1
j_gene: TRBJ2-5
len: 17
abundance: many
v_gene: TRBV15
CDR3nt: TGTGCCACCAGCAGAGATTTCAGTTGGGCAGGGGGCGAGACCCAGTACTTC
CDR3aa: CATSRDFSWAGGETQYF

d_gene: TRBD2
j_gene: TRBJ2-7
len: 15
abundance: few
v_gene: TRBV4-1
CDR3nt: TGCGCCAGCAGCCAATCCGGGACTAGCGGGGACGAGCAGTACTTC
CDR3aa: CASSQSGTSGDEQYF

d_gene: .
j_gene: TRBJ1-2
len: 14
abundance: few
v_gene: TRBV10-3
CDR3nt: TGTGCCATCAAAGGGGCCGCTTCTAACTATGGCTACACCTTC
CDR3aa: CAIKGAASNYGYTF